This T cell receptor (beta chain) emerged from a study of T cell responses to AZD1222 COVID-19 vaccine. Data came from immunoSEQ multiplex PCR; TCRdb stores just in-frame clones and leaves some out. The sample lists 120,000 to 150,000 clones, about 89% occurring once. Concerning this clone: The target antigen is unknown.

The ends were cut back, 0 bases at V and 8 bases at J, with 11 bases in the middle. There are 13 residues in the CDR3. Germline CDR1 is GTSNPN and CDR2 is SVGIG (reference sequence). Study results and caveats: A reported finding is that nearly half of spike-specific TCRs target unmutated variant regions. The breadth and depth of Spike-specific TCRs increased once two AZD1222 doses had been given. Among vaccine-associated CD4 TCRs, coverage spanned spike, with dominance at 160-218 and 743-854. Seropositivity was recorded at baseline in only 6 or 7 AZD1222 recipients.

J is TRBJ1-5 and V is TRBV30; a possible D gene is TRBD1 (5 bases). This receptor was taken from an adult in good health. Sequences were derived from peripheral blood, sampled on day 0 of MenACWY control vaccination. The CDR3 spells CAWSVDWGKPQHF. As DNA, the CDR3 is TGTGCCTGGAGTGTAGATTGGGGGAAGCCCCAGCATTTT.